A selection of T cell receptor beta chains follows, all from one sample in a study of control samples from healthy donors and cancer patients. Sequencing was performed with immunoSEQ multiplex PCR; in TCRdb, only in-frame clones are kept and a portion is missing. The table has over 90,000 clones, about 91% seen once. Sequenced: blood. These receptors were taken from a woman aged 18-35 years in good health. Each CDR3 is given with its conserved first and last residue. A D gene is named only where the DNA matches it firmly. Only part of the rows carry a size: once, few, many, or a class if the clone is expanded.

D gene,V gene,clone size,J gene,CDR3 DNA,CDR3 protein
-,TRBV6-5,-,TRBJ2-7,TGTGCCACCGACCCACGGGGGACATCCTACGAGCAGTACTTC,CATDPRGTSYEQYF
-,TRBV9,-,TRBJ2-2,TGTGCCAGTAGTAGTAGAGACACCGGGGAGCTGTTTTTT,CASSSRDTGELFF
-,TRBV6-6,-,TRBJ1-3,TGTGCCAGCAGTTACACAGCGGGAAACACCATATATTTT,CASSYTAGNTIYF
TRBD1,TRBV7-9,-,TRBJ1-1,TGTGCCAGCAGCCCCCCGGGGACAGGGAACACTGAAGCTTTCTTT,CASSPPGTGNTEAFF
-,TRBV5-4,-,TRBJ2-2,TGTGCCAGCAGCAAGAAGGATGTCGGGCCCGGGGAGCTGTTTTTT,CASSKKDVGPGELFF
-,TRBV11-3,-,TRBJ1-2,TGTGCCAGCAGCTTTGACGGGGTGGCTGGCTACACCTTC,CASSFDGVAGYTF
-,TRBV7-8,-,TRBJ1-5,TGTGCCAGCAGCCAATTGGGGACCGTCTCTGCCCAGCCCCAGCATTTT,CASSQLGTVSAQPQHF
-,TRBV6-2/TRBV6-3,-,TRBJ2-1,TGTGCCAGCAGTTTGTGGCAGGGGACGGGGCATGAGCAGTTCTTC,CASSLWQGTGHEQFF
-,TRBV10-3,few,TRBJ1-2,TGTGCCATCACTAACCGGGACAAATGGGACTATGGCTACACCTTC,CAITNRDKWDYGYTF
TRBD1,TRBV4-1,-,TRBJ1-1,TGCGCCAGCAGCCAGGAACCGACAGGGGGGCAGAACACTGAAGCTTTCTTT,CASSQEPTGGQNTEAFF
-,TRBV19,-,TRBJ2-3,TGTGCCAGTAGTATCCTTGGGGTTACGCAGTATTTT,CASSILGVTQYF
-,TRBV6-2/TRBV6-3,-,TRBJ2-1,TGTGCCAGCAGTTCTCGACAGGTACCCTACAATGAGCAGTTCTTC,CASSSRQVPYNEQFF
-,TRBV6-1,few,TRBJ2-5,TGTGCCAGCAGTTATGGGGAGCAAGAGACCCAGTACTTC,CASSYGEQETQYF
-,TRBV7-9,once,TRBJ2-2,TGTGCCAGCAGCCGTCGGCGGAACACCGGGGAGCTGTTTTTT,CASSRRRNTGELFF
-,TRBV2,few,TRBJ1-1,TGTGCCAGCACCCCAATCATGAACACTGAAGCTTTCTTT,CASTPIMNTEAFF
-,TRBV30,-,TRBJ1-4,TGTGCCTGGAGTGTTGGCGGGTTGGGAAAACTGTTTTTT,CAWSVGGLGKLFF
-,TRBV30,-,TRBJ2-3,TGTGCCTGGAGTGTACATGGGGACAGCACAGATACGCAGTATTTT,CAWSVHGDSTDTQYF
-,TRBV4-2,-,TRBJ1-2,TGTGCCAGCAGCCAAGACTCAGGGGCTAACTATGGCTACACCTTC,CASSQDSGANYGYTF
-,TRBV30,-,TRBJ2-7,TGTGCCTGGAGTGTTGGGGCTGCGTCCTACGAGCAGTACTTC,CAWSVGAASYEQYF
TRBD1,TRBV24-1,-,TRBJ1-5,TGTGCCACCAGTGATCACAGGGGATGGCAGCCCCAGCATTTT,CATSDHRGWQPQHF